This TCR beta chain was identified during a study of blood T cells in healthy people across ages. PCR was performed a second time for 7 to 11 cycles using a sample-barcoded 5' primer and a J-beta primer mix. TCRdb fed the 5' RACE reads into MiXCR, producing one record per CDR3 protein. The sample gives under 1,100,000 distinct CDR3 sequences, under 30% of which show up once; less than 0.75% is in the top ten. Study results and limitations: Roughly linear age-related decline in beta diversity appeared, significant by age 40.

As to this clonotype: The target antigen is unknown.

Unmatched junction bases numbered 25, after V lost 5 bases and J lost 7 bases. The germline gives CDR1 SEHNR, CDR2 FQNEAQ (reference sequence). There are 19 residues in the CDR3. These records were also assigned to another study, of T cells of mothers and their children.

What was sequenced was blood. The sequence was collected from a girl aged 2 to 9 in good health. The rearrangement uses TRBV7-9 and TRBJ1-1, with 7 positions matching TRBD1. The CDR3 reads CASSPLVASTGRGAGEAFF. CDR3 sequence (DNA): TGTGCCAGCAGCCCCTTGGTGGCGTCGACAGGGAGGGGTGCCGGTGAAGCTTTCTTT.